This T cell receptor beta chain was captured by sequencing in a study of T cell responses to AZD1222 COVID-19 vaccine. Study findings and constraints: In a largely white British group with more females than males, clonal diversity was possibly underestimated.

The CDR3 is 15 residues long. Germline V gene sequence: CDR1 KGHDR, CDR2 SFDVKD. With 4 bases removed from V and 0 bases from J, the gap between germline ends came to 9 bases. Remarks on this clone: Its cognate antigen is unknown.

Clones were sequenced by immunoSEQ multiplex PCR, and TCRdb holds only the in-frame ones, with some missing. Of roughly 120,000 clones listed, approximately 94% are singletons. Sequencing was performed on peripheral blood, taken on day 0 of AZD1222 vaccination. This TCR was sampled from an adult in good health. The rearrangement joins TRBV24-1 to TRBJ1-5; no clear D gene. CDR3 amino acids: CATSETTYSNQPQHF. CDR3 bases: TGTGCCACCAGTGAAACAACCTATAGCAATCAGCCCCAGCATTTT.